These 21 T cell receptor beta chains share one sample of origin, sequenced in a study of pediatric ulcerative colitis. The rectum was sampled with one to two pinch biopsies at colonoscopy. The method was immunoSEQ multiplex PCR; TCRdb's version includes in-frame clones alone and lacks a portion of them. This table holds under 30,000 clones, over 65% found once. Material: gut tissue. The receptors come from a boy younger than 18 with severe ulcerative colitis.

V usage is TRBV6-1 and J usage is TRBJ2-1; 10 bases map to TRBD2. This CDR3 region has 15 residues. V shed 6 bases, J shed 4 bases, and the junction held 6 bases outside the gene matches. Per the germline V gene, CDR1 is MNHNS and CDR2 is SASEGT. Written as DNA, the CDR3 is TGTGCCAGCAGATCCGGGACTAGCGTATACAATGAGCAGTTCTTC. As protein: CASRSGTSVYNEQFF.

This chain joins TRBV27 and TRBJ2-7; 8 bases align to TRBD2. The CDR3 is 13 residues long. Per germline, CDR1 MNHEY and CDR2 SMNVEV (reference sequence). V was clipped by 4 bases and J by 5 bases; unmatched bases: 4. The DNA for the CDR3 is TGTGCCAGCAGTTACCGGACTAGCCACGAGCAGTACTTC. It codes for CASSYRTSHEQYF.

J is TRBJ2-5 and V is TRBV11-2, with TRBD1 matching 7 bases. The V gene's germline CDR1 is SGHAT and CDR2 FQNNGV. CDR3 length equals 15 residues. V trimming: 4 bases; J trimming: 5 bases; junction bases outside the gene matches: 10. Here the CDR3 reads CASSSGQTVGETQYF. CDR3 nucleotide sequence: TGTGCCAGCAGCTCGGGACAGACAGTGGGGGAGACCCAGTACTTC.

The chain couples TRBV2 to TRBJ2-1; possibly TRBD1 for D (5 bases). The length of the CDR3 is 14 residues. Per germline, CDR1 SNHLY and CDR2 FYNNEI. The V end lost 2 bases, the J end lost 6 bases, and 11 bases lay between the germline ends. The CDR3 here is CASSEQGVSNEQFF. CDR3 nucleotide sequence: TGTGCCAGCAGTGAACAGGGTGTAAGCAATGAGCAGTTCTTC. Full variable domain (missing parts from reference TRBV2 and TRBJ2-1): EPEVTQTPSHQVTQMGQEVILRCVPISNHLYFYWYRQILGQKVEFLVSFYNNEISEKSEIFDDQFSVERPDGSNFTLKIRSTKLEDSAMYFCASSEQGVSNEQFFGPGTRLTVL.

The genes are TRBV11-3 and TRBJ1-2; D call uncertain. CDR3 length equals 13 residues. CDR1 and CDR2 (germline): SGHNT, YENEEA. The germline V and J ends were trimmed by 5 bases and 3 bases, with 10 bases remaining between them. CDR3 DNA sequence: TGTGCCAGCAGCCCCCGGGGAGACTATGGCTACACCTTC. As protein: CASSPRGDYGYTF.

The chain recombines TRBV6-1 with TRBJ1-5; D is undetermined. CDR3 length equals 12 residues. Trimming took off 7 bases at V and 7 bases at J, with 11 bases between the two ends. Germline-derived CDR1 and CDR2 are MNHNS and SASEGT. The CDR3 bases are TGTGCCAGCAAGGCAGTTGAACAGCCCCAGCATTTT. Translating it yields CASKAVEQPQHF.

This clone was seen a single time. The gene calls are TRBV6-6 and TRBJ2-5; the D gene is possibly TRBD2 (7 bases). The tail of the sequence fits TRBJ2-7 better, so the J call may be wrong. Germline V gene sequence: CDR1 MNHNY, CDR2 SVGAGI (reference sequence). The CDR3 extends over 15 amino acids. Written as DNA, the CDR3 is TGTGCCAGCAGTTATGGGGGGAGGGGGGCCTACGAGCAGTACTTC. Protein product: CASSYGGRGAYEQYF.

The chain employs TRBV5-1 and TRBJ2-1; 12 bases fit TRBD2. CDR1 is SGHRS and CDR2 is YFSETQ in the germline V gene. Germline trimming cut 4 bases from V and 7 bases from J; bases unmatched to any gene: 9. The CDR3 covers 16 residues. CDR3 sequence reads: CASSLGLAGGYNEQFF. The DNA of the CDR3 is TGCGCCAGCAGCCTGGGGCTAGCGGGAGGGTATAATGAGCAGTTCTTC.

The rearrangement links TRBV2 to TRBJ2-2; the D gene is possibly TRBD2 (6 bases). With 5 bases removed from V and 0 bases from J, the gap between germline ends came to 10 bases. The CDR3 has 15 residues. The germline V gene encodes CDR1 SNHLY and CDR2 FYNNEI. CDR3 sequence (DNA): TGTGCCAGCAGTACCCGGGGGTCGAACACCGGGGAGCTGTTTTTT. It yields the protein CASSTRGSNTGELFF.

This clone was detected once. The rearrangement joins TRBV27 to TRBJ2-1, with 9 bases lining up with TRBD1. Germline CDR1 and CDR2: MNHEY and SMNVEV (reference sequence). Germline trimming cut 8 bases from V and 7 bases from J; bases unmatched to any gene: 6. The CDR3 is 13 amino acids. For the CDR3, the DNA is TGTGCCAGCGCCGGGACAGGGAAGAATGAGCAGTTCTTC. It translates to CASAGTGKNEQFF.

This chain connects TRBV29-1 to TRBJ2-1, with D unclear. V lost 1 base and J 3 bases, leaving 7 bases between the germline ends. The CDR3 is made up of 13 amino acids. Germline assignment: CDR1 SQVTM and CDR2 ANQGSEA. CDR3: CSVEGLDYNEQFF. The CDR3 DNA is TGCAGCGTTGAAGGGCTAGACTACAATGAGCAGTTCTTC.

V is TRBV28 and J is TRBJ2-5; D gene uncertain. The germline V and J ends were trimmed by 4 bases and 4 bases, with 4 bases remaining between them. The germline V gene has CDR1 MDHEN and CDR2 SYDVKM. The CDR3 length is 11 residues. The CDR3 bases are TGTGCCAGCAGTTCGAGAGAGACCCAGTACTTC. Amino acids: CASSSRETQYF.

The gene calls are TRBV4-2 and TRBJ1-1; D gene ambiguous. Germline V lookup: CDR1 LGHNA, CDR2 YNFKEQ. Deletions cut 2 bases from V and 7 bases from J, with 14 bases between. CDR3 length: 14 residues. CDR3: CASSQNSEMGEAFF. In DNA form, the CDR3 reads TGTGCCAGCAGCCAAAACAGCGAGATGGGTGAAGCTTTCTTT.

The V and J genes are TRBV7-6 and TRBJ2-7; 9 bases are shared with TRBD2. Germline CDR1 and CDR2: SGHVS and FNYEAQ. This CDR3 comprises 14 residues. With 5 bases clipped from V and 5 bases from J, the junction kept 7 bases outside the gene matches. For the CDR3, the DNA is TGTGCCAGCAGCCTCTTAGCGGGAGCCCACGAGCAGTACTTC. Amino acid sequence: CASSLLAGAHEQYF.

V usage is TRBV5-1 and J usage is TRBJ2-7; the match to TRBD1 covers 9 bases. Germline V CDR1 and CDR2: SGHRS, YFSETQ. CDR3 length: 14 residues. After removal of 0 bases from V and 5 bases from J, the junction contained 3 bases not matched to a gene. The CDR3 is CASSLVGTGNEQYF. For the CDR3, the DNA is TGCGCCAGCAGCTTGGTAGGGACAGGGAACGAGCAGTACTTC.

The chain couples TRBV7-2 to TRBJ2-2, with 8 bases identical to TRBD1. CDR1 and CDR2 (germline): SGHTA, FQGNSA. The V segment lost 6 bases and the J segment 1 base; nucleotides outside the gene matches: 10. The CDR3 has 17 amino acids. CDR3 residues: CASRDKTGAGNTGELFF. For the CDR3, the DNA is TGTGCCAGCAGAGATAAGACAGGGGCGGGGAACACCGGGGAGCTGTTTTTT.

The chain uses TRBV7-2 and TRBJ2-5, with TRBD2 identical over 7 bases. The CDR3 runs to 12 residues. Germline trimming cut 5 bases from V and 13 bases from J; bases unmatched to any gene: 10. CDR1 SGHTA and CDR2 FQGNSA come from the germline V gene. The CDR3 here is CASSPSSGPPYF. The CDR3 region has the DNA TGTGCCAGCAGCCCCTCTAGCGGCCCCCCGTACTTC. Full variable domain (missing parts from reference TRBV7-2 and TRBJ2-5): GAGVSQSPSNKVTEKGKDVELRCDPISGHTALYWYRQSLGQGLEFLIYFQGNSAPDKSGLPSDRFSAERTGGSVSTLTIQRTQQEDSAVYLCASSPSSGPPYFGPGTRLLVL.

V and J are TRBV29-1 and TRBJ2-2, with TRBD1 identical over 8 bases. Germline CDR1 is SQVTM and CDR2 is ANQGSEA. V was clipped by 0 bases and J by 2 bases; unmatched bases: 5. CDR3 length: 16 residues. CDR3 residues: CSVEDGTGPNTGELFF. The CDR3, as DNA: TGCAGCGTTGAAGATGGGACAGGACCCAACACCGGGGAGCTGTTTTTT.

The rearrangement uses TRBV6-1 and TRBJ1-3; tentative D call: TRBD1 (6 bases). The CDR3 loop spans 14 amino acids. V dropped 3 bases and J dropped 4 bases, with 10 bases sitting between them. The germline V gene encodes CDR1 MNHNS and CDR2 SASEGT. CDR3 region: CASSEGAKGNTIYF. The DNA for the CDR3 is TGTGCCAGCAGTGAGGGGGCGAAGGGAAACACCATATATTTT.

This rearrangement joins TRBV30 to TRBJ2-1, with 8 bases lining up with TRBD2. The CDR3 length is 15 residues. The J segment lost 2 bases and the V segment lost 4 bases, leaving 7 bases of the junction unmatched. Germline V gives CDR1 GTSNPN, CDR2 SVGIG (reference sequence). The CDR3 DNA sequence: TGTGCCTGGACCTTACTAGCGGACGCCTACAATGAGCAGTTCTTC. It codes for CAWTLLADAYNEQFF.

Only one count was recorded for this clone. DNA for the CDR3: TGTGCCAGCAGCACCGGGACTAGCGGGACCCCCACAGATACGCAGTATTTT. This encodes CASSTGTSGTPTDTQYF. This chain connects TRBV7-6 to TRBJ2-3; TRBD2 matches at 13 bases. Germline V gene lookup returns CDR1 SGHVS and CDR2 FNYEAQ. The CDR3 loop spans 17 amino acids. Trimming removed 5 bases from V and 2 bases from J; junction bases left unmatched: 7.